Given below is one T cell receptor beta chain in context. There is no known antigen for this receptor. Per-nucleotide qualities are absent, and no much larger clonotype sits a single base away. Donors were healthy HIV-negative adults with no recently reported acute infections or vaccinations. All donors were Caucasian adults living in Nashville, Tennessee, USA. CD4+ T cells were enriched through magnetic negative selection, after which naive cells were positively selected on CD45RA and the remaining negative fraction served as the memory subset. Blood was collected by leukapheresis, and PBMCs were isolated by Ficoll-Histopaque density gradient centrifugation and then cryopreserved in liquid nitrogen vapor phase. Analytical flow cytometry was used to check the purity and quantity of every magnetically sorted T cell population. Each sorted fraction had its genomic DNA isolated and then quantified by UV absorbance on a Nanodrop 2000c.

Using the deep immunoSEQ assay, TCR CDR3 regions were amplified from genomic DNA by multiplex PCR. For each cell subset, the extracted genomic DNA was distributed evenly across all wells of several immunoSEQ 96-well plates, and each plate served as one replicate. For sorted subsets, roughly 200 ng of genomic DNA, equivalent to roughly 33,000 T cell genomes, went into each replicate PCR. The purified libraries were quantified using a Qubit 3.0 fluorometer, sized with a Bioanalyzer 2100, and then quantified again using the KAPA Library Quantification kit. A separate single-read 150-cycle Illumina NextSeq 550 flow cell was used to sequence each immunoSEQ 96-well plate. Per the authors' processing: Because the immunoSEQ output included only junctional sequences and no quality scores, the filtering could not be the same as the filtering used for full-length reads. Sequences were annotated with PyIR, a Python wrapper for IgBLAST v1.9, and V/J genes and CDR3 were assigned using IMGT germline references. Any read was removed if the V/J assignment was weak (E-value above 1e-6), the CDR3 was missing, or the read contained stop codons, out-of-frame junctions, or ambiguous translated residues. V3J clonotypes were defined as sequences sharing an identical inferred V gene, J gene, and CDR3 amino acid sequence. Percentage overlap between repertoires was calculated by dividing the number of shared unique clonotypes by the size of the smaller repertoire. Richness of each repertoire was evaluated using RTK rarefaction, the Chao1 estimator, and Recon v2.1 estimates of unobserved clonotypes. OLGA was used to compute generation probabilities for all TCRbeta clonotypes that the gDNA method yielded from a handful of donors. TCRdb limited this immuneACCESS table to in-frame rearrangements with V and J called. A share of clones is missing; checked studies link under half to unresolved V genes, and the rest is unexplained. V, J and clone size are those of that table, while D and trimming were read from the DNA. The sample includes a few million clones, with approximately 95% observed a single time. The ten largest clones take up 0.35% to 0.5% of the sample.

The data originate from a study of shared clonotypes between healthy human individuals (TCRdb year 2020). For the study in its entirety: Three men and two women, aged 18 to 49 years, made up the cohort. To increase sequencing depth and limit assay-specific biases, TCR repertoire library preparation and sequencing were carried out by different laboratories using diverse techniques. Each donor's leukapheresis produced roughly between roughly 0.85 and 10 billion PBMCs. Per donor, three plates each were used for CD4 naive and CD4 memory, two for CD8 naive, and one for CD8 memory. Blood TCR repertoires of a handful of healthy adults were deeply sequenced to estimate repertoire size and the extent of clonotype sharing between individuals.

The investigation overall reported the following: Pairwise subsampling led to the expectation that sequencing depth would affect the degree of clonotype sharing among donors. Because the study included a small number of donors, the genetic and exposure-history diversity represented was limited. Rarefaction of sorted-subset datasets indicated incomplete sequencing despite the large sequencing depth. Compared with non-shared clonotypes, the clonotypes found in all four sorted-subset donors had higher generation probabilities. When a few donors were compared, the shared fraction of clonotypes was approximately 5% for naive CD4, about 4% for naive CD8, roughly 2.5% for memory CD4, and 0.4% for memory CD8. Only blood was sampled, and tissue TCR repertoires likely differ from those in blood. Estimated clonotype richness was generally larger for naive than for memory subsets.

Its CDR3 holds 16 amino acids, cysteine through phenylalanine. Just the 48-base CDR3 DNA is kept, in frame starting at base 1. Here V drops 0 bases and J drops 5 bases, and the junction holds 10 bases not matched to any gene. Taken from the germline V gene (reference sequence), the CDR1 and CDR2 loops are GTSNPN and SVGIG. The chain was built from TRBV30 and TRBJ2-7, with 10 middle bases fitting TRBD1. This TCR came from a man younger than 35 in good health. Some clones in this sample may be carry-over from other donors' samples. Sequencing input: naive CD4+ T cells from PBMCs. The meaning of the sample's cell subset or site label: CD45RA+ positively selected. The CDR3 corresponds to CAWSVPSRDRGDEQYF. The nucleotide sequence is TGTGCCTGGAGTGTACCTTCTCGGGACAGGGGAGACGAGCAGTACTTC.